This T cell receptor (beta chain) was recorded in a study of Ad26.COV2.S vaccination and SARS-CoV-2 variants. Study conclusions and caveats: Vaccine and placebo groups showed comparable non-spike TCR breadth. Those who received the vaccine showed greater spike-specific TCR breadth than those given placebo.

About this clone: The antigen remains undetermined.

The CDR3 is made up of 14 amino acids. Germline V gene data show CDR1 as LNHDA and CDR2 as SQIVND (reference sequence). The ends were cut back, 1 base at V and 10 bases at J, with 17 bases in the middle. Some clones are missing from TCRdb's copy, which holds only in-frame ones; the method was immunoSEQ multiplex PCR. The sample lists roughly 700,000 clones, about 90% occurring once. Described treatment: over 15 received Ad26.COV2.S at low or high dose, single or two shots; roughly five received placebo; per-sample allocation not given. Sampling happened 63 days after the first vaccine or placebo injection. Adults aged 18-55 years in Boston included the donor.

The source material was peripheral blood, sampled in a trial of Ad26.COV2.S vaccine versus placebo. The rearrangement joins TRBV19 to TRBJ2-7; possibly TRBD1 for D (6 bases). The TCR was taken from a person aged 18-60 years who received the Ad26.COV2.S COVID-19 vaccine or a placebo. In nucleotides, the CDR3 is TGTGCCAGTAGTATAGCGACAGGACAAGGGGGACAGTACTTC. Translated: CASSIATGQGGQYF.